Listed here is a single T cell receptor (beta chain). What it binds is not known. Fresh 10 ml peripheral blood yielded PBMCs. It was RNA transcripts that yielded the amplified TCR beta CDR3 regions. The TCR CDR3 first-round RT-PCR relied on the HTBI primer set. TCRdb called the multiplex PCR reads again in MiXCR, with one record for every CDR3 protein. The sample includes hundreds of thousands of distinct CDR3 sequences, around 15% of them seen just once. This sample is drawn from a study of T cells in Graves' hyperthyroidism and ophthalmopathy. The overall study: It was at initial diagnosis, before any treatment, that peripheral blood was collected.

Study-wide findings and caveats: Among thyroid clonotypes expanded above 0.001, most also appeared in blood.

With 6 bases removed from V and 3 bases from J, the gap between germline ends came to 18 bases. This CDR3 has 14 residues. Germline loops: CDR1 DFQATT, CDR2 SNEGSKA (reference sequence). The sequencing input was blood. This receptor was obtained from a woman aged 45-60 years with Graves' ophthalmopathy. This chain uses TRBV20-1 with TRBJ2-7, with TRBD2 as a possible D gene (6 bases). CDR3 in DNA: TGCAGTGCCGAGCGGGCGGGAAGCTACTACGAGCAGTACTTC. This gives the protein CSAERAGSYYEQYF.